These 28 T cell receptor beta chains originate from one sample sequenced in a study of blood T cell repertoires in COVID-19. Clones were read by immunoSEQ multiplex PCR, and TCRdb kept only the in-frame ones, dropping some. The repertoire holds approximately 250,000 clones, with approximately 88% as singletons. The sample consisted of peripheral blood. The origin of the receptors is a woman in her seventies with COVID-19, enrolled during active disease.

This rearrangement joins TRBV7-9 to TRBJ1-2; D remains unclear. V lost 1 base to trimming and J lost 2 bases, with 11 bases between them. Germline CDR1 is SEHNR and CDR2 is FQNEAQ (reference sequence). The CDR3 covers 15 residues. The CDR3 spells CASSLERVVNYGYTF. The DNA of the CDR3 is TGTGCCAGCAGCTTAGAGCGGGTCGTAAACTATGGCTACACCTTC.

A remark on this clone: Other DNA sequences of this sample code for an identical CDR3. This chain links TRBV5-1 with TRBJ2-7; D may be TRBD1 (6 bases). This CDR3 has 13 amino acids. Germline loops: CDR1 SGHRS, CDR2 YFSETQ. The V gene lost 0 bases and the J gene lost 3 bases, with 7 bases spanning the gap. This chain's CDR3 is CASSLDRVYEQYF. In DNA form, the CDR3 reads TGCGCCAGCAGCTTGGACAGGGTCTACGAGCAGTACTTC.

CDR3 nucleotide sequence: TGTGCCAGCAGCTTCCAACACATCGCGGGGAACACCGGGGAGCTGTTTTTT. Protein: CASSFQHIAGNTGELFF. This sequence joins TRBV7-2 and TRBJ2-2; maybe TRBD2 (5 bases). This CDR3 is built from 17 residues. Germline assignment: CDR1 SGHTA and CDR2 FQGNSA. V gave up 3 bases and J gave up 1 base, with 15 bases separating them.

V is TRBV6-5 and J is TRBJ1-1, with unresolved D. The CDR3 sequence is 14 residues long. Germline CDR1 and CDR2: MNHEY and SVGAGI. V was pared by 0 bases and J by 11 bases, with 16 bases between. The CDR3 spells CASSYSRGPGEAFF. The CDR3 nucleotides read TGTGCCAGCAGTTACTCGAGAGGCCCCGGCGAGGCTTTCTTT.

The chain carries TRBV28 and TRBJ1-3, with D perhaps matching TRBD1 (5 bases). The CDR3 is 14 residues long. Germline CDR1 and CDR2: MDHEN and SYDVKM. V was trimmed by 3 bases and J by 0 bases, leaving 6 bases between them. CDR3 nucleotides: TGTGCCAGCAGTTTTGACAGCTCTGGAAACACCATATATTTT. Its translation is CASSFDSSGNTIYF.

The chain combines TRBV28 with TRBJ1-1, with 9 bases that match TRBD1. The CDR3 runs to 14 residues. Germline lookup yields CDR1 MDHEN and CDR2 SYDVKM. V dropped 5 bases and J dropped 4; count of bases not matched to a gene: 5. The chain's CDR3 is CASSTDRGGTEAFF. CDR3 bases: TGTGCCAGCAGTACGGACAGGGGTGGCACTGAAGCTTTCTTT.

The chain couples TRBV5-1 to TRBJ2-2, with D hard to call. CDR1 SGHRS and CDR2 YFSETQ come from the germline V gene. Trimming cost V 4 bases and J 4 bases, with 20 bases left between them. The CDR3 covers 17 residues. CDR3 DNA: TGCGCCAGCAGCAGTTTCTTTTTCGGGTTCGGCACCGGGGAGCTGTTTTTT. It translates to CASSSFFFGFGTGELFF.

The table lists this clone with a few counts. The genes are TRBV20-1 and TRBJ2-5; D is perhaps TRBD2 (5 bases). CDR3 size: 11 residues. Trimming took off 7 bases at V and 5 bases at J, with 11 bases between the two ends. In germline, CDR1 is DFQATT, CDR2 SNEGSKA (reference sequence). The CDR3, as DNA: TGCAGTGGTCAGCGGAGGGAGACCCAGTACTTC. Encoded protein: CSGQRRETQYF.

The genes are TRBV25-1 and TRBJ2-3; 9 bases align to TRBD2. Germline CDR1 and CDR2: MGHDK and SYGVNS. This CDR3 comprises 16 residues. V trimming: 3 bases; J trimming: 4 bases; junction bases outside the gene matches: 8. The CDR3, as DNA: TGTGCCAGCAGTGAGTCGGGACTAGCAATTTCAGATACGCAGTATTTT. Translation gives CASSESGLAISDTQYF.

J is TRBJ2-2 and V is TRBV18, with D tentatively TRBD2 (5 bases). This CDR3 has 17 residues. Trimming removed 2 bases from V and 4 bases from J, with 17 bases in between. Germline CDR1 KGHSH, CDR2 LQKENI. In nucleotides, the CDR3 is TGTGCCAGCTCACCATCTATTGAGGGAGTAATCACCGGGGAGCTGTTTTTT. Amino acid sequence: CASSPSIEGVITGELFF. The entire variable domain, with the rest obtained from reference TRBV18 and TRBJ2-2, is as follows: NAGVMQNPRHLVRRRGQEARLRCSPMKGHSHVYWYRQLPEEGLKFMVYLQKENIIDESGMPKERFSAEFPKEGPSILRIQQVVRGDSAAYFCASSPSIEGVITGELFFGEGSRLTVL.

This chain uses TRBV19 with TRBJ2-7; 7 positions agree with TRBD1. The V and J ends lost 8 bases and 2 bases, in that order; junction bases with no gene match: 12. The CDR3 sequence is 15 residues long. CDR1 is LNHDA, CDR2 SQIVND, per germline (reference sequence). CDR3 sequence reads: CASGHTGAATYEQYF. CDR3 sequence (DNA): TGTGCCAGTGGCCACACAGGGGCCGCGACCTACGAGCAGTACTTC.

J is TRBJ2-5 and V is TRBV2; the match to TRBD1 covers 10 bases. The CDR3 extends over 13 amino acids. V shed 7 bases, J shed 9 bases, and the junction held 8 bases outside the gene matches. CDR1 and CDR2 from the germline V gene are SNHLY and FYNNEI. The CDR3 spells CASKQTGGGSQYF. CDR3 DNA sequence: TGTGCCAGCAAACAGACAGGGGGCGGGTCCCAGTACTTC.

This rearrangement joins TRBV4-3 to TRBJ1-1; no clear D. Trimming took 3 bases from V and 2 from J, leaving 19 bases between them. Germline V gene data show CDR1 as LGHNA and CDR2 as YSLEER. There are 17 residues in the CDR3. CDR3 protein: CASSQYPTGTLNTEAFF. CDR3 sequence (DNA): TGCGCCAGCAGCCAGTACCCGACGGGAACCCTAAACACTGAAGCTTTCTTT.

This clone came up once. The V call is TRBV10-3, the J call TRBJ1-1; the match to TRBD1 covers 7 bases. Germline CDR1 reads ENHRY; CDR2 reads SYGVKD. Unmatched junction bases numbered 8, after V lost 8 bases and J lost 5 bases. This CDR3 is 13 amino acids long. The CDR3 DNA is TGTGCCATCGTCTCCGCAGGGGGTACTGAAGCTTTCTTT. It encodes CAIVSAGGTEAFF.

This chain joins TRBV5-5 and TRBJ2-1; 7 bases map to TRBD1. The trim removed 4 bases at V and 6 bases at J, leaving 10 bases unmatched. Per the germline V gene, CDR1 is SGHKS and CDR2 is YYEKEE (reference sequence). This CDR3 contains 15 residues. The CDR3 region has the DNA TGTGCCAGCAGCGGGGAGATACAGGGGACCAATGAGCAGTTCTTC. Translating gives CASSGEIQGTNEQFF.

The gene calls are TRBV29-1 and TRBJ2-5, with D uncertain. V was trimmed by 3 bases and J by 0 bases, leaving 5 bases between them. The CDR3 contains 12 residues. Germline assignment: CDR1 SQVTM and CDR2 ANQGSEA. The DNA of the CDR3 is TGCAGCGTTGACAGGAACCAAGAGACCCAGTACTTC. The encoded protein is CSVDRNQETQYF.

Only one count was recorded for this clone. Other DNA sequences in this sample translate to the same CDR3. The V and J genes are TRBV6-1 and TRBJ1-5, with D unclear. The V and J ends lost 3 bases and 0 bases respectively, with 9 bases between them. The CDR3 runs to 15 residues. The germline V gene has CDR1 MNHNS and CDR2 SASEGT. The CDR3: CASSDSYYSNQPQHF. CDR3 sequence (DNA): TGTGCCAGCAGTGACAGTTATTATAGCAATCAGCCCCAGCATTTT.

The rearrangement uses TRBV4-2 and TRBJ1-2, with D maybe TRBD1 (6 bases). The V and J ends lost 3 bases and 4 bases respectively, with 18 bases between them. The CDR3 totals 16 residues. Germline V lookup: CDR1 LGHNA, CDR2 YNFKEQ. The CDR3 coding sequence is TGTGCCAGCAGCCAGAAGGGGGGGGGCCGGGGCTATGGCTACACCTTC. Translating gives CASSQKGGGRGYGYTF.

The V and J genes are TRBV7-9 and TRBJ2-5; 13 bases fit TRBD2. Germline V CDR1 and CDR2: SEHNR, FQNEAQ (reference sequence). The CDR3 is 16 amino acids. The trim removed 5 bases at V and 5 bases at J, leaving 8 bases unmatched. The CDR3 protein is CASSTWTSGRVETQYF. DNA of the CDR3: TGTGCCAGCAGCACATGGACTAGCGGGAGAGTGGAGACCCAGTACTTC.

The CDR3 DNA is TGTGCCAGCAGTCTGCGAGTGGTTGAGCAGTTCTTC. It specifies CASSLRVVEQFF. The chain joins TRBV6-6 to TRBJ2-1; no clear D gene. The V and J ends lost 5 bases and 9 bases respectively, with 11 bases between them. Germline CDR1 and CDR2: MNHNY and SVGAGI (reference sequence). This CDR3 region has 12 residues.

The CDR3 sequence: CASSYRDRESPLHF. For the CDR3, the DNA is TGTGCCAGCAGTTACCGGGACAGGGAGTCACCCCTCCACTTT. This rearrangement joins TRBV6-5 to TRBJ1-6; 9 bases map to TRBD1. Per germline, CDR1 MNHEY and CDR2 SVGAGI. With V trimmed by 2 bases and J by 10 bases, 3 bases remained unmatched. The CDR3 contains 14 residues.

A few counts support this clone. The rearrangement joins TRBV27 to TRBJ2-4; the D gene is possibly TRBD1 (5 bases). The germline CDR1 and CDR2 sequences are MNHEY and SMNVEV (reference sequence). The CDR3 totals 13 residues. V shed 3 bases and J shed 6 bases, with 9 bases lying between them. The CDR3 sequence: CASSFRGGNIQYF. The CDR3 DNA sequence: TGTGCCAGCAGTTTTAGGGGCGGAAACATTCAGTACTTC.

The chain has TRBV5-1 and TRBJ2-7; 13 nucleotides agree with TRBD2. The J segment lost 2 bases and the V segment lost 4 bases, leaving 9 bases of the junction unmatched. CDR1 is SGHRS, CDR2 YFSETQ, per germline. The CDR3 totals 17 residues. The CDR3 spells CASSLTGTSGAPYEQYF. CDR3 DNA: TGCGCCAGCAGCCTAACCGGGACTAGCGGGGCCCCCTACGAGCAGTACTTC.

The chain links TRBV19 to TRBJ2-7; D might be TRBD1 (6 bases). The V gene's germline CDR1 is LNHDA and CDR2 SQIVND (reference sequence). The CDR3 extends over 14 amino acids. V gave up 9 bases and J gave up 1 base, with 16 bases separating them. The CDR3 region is CASKSQGRSYEQYF. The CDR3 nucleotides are TGTGCCAGCAAATCACAGGGCCGTTCCTACGAGCAGTACTTC.

CDR3 residues: CASSHQGQGTYEQYF. CDR3 nucleotides: TGCGCCAGCAGCCACCAGGGACAGGGGACCTACGAGCAGTACTTC. The chain couples TRBV4-1 to TRBJ2-7; 10 nucleotides align to TRBD1. CDR3 size: 15 residues. Germline assignment: CDR1 MGHRA and CDR2 YSYEKL. With 3 bases clipped from V and 2 bases from J, the junction kept 4 bases outside the gene matches.

This CDR3 is CATSVTGPDTQYF. The CDR3 nucleotides are TGTGCCACCAGTGTGACAGGGCCAGATACGCAGTATTTT. The V call is TRBV24-1, the J call TRBJ2-3, with TRBD1 matching 7 bases. Per the germline V gene, CDR1 is KGHDR and CDR2 is SFDVKD. The CDR3 runs to 13 residues. After removal of 5 bases from V and 4 bases from J, the junction contained 2 bases not matched to a gene.

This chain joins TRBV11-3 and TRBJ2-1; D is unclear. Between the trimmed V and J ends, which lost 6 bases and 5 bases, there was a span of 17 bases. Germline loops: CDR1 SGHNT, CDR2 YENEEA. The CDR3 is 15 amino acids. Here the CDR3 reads CASSVRKQINNEQFF. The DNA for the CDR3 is TGTGCCAGCAGTGTCCGGAAACAGATAAACAATGAGCAGTTCTTC. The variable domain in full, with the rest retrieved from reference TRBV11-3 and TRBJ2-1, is EAGVVQSPRYKIIEKKQPVAFWCNPISGHNTLYWYLQNLGQGPELLIRYENEEAVDDSQLPKDRFSAERLKGVDSTLKIQPAELGDSAVYLCASSVRKQINNEQFFGPGTRLTVL.

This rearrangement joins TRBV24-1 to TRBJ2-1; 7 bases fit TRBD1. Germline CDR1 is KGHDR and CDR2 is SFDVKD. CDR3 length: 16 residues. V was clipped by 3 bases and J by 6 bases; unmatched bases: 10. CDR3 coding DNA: TGTGCCACCAGTGATCCGGGACAGTCGAACTCCAATGAGCAGTTCTTC. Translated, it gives CATSDPGQSNSNEQFF.